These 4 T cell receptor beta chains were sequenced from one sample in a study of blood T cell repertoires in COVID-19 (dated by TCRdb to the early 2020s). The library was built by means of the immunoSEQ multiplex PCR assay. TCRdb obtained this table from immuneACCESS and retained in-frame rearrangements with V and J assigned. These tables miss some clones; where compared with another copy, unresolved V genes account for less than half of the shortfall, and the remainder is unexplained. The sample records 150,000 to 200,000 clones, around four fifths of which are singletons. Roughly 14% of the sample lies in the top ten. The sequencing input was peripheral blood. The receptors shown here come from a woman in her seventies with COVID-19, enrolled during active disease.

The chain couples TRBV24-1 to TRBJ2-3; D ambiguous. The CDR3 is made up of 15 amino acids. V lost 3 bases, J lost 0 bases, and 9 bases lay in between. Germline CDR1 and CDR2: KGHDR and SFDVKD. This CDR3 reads CATSDKTGSTDTQYF. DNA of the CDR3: TGTGCCACCAGTGATAAAACCGGTAGCACAGATACGCAGTATTTT.

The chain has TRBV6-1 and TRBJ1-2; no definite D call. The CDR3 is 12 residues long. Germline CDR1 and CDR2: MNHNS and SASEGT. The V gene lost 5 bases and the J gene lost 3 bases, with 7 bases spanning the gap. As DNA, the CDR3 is TGTGCCAGCAGTTCCCAGGACTATGGCTACACCTTC. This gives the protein CASSSQDYGYTF.

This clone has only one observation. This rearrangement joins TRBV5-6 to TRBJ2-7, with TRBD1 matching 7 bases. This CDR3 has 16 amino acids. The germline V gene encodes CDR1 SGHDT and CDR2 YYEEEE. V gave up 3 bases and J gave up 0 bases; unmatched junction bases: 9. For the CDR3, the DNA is TGTGCCAGCAGCTCCGCCGGGACAGTGAGCTCCTACGAGCAGTACGTC. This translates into CASSSAGTVSSYEQYV.

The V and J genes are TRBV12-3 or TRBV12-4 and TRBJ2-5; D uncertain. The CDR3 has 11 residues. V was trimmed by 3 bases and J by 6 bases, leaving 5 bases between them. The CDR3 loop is CASSFAQTQYF. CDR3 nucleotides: TGTGCCAGCAGTTTTGCGCAGACCCAGTACTTC.